This T cell receptor beta chain emerged from a study of regulatory dendritic cells for organ transplantation. Study conclusions and caveats: Regulatory dendritic cells appeared to expand memory CD8+ clones less than mature ones. Naive CD4+ and CD8+ repertoires were highly diverse; memory CD8+ was most oligoclonal.

The CDR3 spans 16 residues. Trimming cost V 0 bases and J 4 bases; bases outside gene matches: 4. From germline, CDR1 is KGHSH and CDR2 LQKENI. Concerning this clone: Its antigen remains unidentified.

Sequenced by immunoSEQ multiplex PCR; TCRdb stores in-frame clones only, minus some. The sample carries 30,000 or so clones, roughly 80% recorded once. CD4+ or CD8+ T cells were sorted as naive CD45RA+ or memory CD45RO+. The sequence derives from a human donor in good health. Sample: naive CD4+ T cells from blood. Subset in this sample: CD45RA+ naive T cells. The V gene is TRBV18, the J gene TRBJ1-3, with 9 nucleotides matching TRBD1. The CDR3 loop reads CASSPPTGGYGNTIYF. The CDR3, as DNA: TGTGCCAGCTCACCACCGACAGGGGGGTACGGAAACACCATATATTTT.